The clone carrying this TCR beta chain appeared once. Participants were placed into cohorts based on the clinical history they reported. The germline gives CDR1 MNHEY, CDR2 SMNVEV (reference sequence). The CDR3 consists of 12 residues. V was clipped by 5 bases and J by 6 bases, with 8 bases between them. The source of the sample is a study of blood T cell repertoires in COVID-19. The method was immunoSEQ multiplex PCR; TCRdb's version includes in-frame clones alone and lacks a portion of them. The sample consists of 150,000 to 200,000 clones, 84% of them appearing once. Source material: PBMCs or T cells enriched from blood (not recorded which). This TCR was sampled from a man between 50 and 59 years old who had recovered from COVID-19. This chain connects TRBV27 to TRBJ1-5, with D possibly matching TRBD1 (6 bases). CDR3: CASSLRGQPQHF. CDR3 sequence (DNA): TGTGCCAGCAGTCTCAGGGGTCAGCCCCAGCATTTT.